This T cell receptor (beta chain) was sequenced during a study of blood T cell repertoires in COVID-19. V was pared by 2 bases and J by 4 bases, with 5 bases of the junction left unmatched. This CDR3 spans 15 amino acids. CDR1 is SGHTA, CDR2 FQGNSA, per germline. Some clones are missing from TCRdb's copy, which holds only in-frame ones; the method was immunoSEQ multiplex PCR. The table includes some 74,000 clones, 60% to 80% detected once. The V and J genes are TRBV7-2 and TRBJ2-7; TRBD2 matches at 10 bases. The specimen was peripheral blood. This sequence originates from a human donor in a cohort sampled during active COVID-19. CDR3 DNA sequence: TGTGCCAGCAGCTTAATTACTAGCGGGGCGTACGAGCAGTACTTC. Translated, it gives CASSLITSGAYEQYF.